This TCR beta chain was found in a study of blood T cell repertoires in COVID-19. The CDR3 runs to 16 residues. Germline assignment: CDR1 SGDLS and CDR2 YYNGEE. The V end lost 0 bases, the J end lost 2 bases, and 11 bases lay between the germline ends. TCRdb's copy holds only in-frame clones and misses some; the assay was immunoSEQ multiplex PCR. The table shows fewer than 350,000 clones, with around nine tenths occurring only once. This TCR was recovered from a woman under 40 with COVID-19, enrolled during active disease. The chain links TRBV9 to TRBJ2-2, with D unresolved. Sequencing used peripheral blood. Here the CDR3 reads CASSVGASINTGELFF. Written as DNA, the CDR3 is TGTGCCAGCAGCGTAGGGGCTTCGATCAACACCGGGGAGCTGTTTTTT.